This T cell receptor beta chain was sequenced for a study of cytomegalovirus exposure and HLA in healthy donors. Study overall: The Caucasian-associated ancestry cluster contained around four fifths of the roughly 400 genotyped donors.

This clone was seen a few times. Antigen specificity is unknown. Study-level results: Among TCR sequences, most were rare, though some public TCRs appeared in many donors. Cytomegalovirus association was assigned to approximately 160 TCR beta chains. Association of about 17,000 TCR beta sequences with HLA alleles was found at 0.05 false discovery rate in a later analysis.

In the PCR, 60 Vbeta and 13 Jbeta primers were used. Some clones are missing from TCRdb's copy, which holds only in-frame ones; the method was immunoSEQ multiplex PCR. Counted here are some 60,000 clones, around 83% occurring once; the ten biggest clones make up around 1.8%. Germline V gene data show CDR1 as SGHDN and CDR2 as FVKESK. There are 18 residues in the CDR3. J lost 5 bases, V lost 3 bases, and 13 bases had no gene match. The TCR sequence derives from a man aged 35 to 55 in good health and CMV-seronegative. The source material was PBMCs. The chain joins TRBV14 to TRBJ2-1, with 10 bases fitting TRBD1. The DNA of the CDR3 is TGTGCCAGCAGCCAGGGTACCACGGGACAGGGGTTAGACAATGAGCAGTTCTTC. It specifies CASSQGTTGQGLDNEQFF. The variable domain in full, completed from reference TRBV14 and TRBJ2-1, reads EAGVTQFPSHSVIEKGQTVTLRCDPISGHDNLYWYRRVMGKEIKFLLHFVKESKQDESGMPNNRFLAERTGGTYSTLKVQPAELEDSGVYFCASSQGTTGQGLDNEQFFGPGTRLTVL.